This TCR beta chain was recovered during a study of OX40 agonist ivuxolimab in advanced cancers. Study information: All patients had ivuxolimab intravenously every 2 weeks at 0.01 to 10 mg/kg.

Sequencing was performed with immunoSEQ multiplex PCR; in TCRdb, only in-frame clones are kept and a portion is missing. The sample contains 45,000 to 55,000 clones, approximately 94% of which appear only once. Study-level findings and limits: Partial responders at 0.1-3.0 mg/kg had among the lowest clonal expansion.

Germline assignment: CDR1 LGHNT and CDR2 FRNRAP. CDR3 length: 15 residues. V lost 1 base and J 4 bases, leaving 13 bases between the germline ends. In regard to this clone: Its antigen is undetermined.

The gene calls are TRBV12-5 and TRBJ2-5, with TRBD1 as a possible D gene (6 bases). Here the sequenced sample was CD4+ or CD8+ T cells sorted from blood, taken in a trial of the OX40 agonist ivuxolimab. This clonotype was obtained from an adult with an advanced solid tumor such as melanoma, head and neck, liver or kidney cancer. CDR3 loop: CASGLGQANGETQYF. CDR3 in DNA: TGTGCTAGTGGTTTGGGACAGGCAAACGGAGAGACCCAGTACTTC.